This T cell receptor (beta chain) was profiled in a study of tumor-infiltrating lymphocytes in primary liver carcinoma. Background on the study: Samples had roughly 3.5 to 7.13 million productive TCRbeta reads, comparable between tissue types.

Researchers generated TCR beta cDNA from roughly 520 ng of total RNA, relying on a constant-region primer. Three nested multiplex PCR rounds of slightly modified ARM-PCR generated TCR beta libraries. Use of TRBV1-TRBV30 forward primers with a C-beta reverse primer characterized the first two PCR rounds, which lasted about 10 cycles each. Each CDR3 protein is one row after TCRdb ran MiXCR on the multiplex PCR reads. This sample has 300,000 to 400,000 distinct CDR3 sequences, with almost 65% found just once. Blood RNA originated from unsorted whole blood, with germline DNA additionally extracted. Trimming removed 7 bases at V and 3 bases at J, with 10 bases between. Germline V gene data show CDR1 as MNHNS and CDR2 as SASEGT. The CDR3 loop spans 12 amino acids.

This rearrangement joins TRBV6-1 to TRBJ2-7, with no clear D. Sequenced material: peripheral blood. The TCR was taken from a man aged 35-49 years with primary liver carcinoma and hepatitis B virus infection. The CDR3 protein is CASKLSDYEQYF. DNA of the CDR3: TGTGCCAGCAAGTTGTCGGACTACGAGCAGTACTTC.